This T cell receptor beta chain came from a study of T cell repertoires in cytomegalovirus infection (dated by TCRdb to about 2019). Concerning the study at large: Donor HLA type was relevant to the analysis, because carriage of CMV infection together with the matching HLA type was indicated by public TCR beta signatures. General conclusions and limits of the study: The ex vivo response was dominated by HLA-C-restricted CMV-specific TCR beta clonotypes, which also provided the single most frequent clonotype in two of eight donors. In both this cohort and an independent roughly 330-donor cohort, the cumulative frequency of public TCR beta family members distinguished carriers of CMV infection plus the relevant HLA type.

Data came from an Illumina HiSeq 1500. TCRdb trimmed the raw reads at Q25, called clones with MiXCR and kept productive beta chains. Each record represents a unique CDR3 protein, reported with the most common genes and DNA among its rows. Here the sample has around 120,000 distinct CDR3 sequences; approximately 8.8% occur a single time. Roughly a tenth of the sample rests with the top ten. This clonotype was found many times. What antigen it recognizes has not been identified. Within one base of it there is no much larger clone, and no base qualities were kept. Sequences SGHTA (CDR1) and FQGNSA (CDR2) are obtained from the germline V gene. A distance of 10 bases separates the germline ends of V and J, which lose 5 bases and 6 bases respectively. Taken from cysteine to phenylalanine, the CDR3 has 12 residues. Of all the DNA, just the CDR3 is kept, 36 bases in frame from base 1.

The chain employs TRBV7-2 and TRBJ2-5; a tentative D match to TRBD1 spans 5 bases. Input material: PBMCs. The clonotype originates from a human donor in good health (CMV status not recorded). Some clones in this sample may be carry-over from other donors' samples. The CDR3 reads CASSGDRKTQYF. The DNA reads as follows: TGTGCCAGCAGCGGCGACAGAAAGACCCAGTACTTC.